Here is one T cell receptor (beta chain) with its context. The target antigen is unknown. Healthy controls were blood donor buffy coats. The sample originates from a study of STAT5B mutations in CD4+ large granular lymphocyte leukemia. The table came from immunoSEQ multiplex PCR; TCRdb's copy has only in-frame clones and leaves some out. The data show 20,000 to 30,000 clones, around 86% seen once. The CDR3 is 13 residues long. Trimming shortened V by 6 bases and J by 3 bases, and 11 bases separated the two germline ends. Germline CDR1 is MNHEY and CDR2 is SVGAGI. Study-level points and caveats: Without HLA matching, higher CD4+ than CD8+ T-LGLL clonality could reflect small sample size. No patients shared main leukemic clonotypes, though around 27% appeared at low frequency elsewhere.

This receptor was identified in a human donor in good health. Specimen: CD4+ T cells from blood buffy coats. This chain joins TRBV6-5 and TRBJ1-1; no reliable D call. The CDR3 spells CASRSKLYTEAFF. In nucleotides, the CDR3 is TGTGCCAGCAGGAGTAAGTTGTACACTGAAGCTTTCTTT.